This T cell receptor beta chain was identified during a study of blood T cells in healthy people across ages. The CDR3 extends over 14 amino acids. Trimming took off 3 bases at V and 0 bases at J, with 3 bases between the two ends. This clonotype has just a few counts. Through a sample-barcoded 5' primer and a J-beta primer mix, a second PCR was run for roughly 7 to 11 cycles. TCRdb re-analysed the 5' RACE reads in MiXCR, keeping a single row per CDR3 protein. Of more than 650,000 distinct CDR3 sequences listed, approximately 53% are singletons. The sequenced material came from blood. The clonotype was recovered from a man of 80 years or more in good health. The V call is TRBV12-3 or TRBV12-4, the J call TRBJ2-6, with D uncertain. CDR3 DNA: TGTGCCAGCAGTTTCTTCTCTGGGGCCAACGTCCTGACTTTC. It yields the protein CASSFFSGANVLTF.